This T cell receptor beta chain came from a study of T cells expressing NK-cell markers. Overall study: Sorted CD3+CD56+NKG2C+, CD3+CD56+NKG2C- and CD3+CD56-NKG2C+ T cells supplied TCR beta repertoires. Among eight sequenced donors, seven carried HCMV seropositivity while one was seronegative.

Overall study results and limits: The CD3+CD56-NKG2C+ fraction of a few donors was also led by these clonotypes.

TCRdb processed the 5' RACE reads again and assigns one entry to each CDR3 protein, with no DNA. The sample totals about 400,000 distinct CDR3 sequences. Germline CDR1 reads SGDLS; CDR2 reads YYNGEE. The CDR3 loop spans 14 amino acids. About this clonotype itself: Its target is unknown.

The receptor's source is a woman between 45 and 60 years old in good health. The sequenced material came from blood T cells: a sorted CD56 or NKG2C T cell subset, CD4+ or CD8+ T cells, or bulk PBMC T cells (not recorded which). This chain joins TRBV9 and TRBJ2-7; there is no DNA to check the TCRdb D call of TRBD1. The CDR3 here is CASSGGGAAYEQYF. The variable domain in full, completed from reference TRBV9 and TRBJ2-7, reads DSGVTQTPKHLITATGQRVTLRCSPRSGDLSVYWYQQSLDQGLQFLIQYYNGEERAKGNILERFSAQQFPDLHSELNLSSLELGDSALYFCASSGGGAAYEQYFGPGTRLTVT.